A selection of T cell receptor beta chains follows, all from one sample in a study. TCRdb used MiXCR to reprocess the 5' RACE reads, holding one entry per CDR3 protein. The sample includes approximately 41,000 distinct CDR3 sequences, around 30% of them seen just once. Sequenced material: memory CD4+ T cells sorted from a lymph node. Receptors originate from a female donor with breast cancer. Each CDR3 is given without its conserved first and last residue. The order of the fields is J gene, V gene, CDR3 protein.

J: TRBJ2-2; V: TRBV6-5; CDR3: ASSYSTSGSTGELF
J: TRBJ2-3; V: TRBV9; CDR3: ASSPFLSTDTQY
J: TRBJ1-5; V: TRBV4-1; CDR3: ASSQVISKVISH
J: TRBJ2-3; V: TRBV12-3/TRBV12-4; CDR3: ASRLPGALDTQY
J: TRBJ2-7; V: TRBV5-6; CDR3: ASSFGSYEQY
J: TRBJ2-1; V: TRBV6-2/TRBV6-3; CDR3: ASSLTRTRGNEQF
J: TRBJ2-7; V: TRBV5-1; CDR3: ASRTGTDAYEQY
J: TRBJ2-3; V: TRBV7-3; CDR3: ASSPGGPDTQY
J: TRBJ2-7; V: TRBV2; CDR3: ASSEPRGSYEQY
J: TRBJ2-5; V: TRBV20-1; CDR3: SAREAGGQTQY
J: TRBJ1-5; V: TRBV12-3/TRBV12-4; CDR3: AGSADTNSNQPQH
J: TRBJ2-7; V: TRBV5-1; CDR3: ASRPQGTGYEQY
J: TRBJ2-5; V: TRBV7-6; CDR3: ASSPSPGPQETQY
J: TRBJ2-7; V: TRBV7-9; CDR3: ASSLVDSFYEQY
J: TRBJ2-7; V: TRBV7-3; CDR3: ASSWEQWEQY
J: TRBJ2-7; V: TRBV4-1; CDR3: ASSHGGALGTGGDEQY
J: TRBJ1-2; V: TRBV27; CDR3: ASRPTGTGLNYGYT
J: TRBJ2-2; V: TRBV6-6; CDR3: ASSYLKGVGELF
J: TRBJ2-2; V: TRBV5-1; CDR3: ASSLGSSINTGELF
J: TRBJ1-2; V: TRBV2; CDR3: ASTPGWLGYT
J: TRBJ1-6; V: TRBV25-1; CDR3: ASRGQGANSPLH
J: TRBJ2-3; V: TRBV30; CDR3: AWSVGLAGTDTQY
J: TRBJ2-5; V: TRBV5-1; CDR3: ASSRRGGEETQY
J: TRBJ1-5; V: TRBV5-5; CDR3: ASSLGDVSNQPQH
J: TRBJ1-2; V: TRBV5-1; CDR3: ASSPGQGSYGYT
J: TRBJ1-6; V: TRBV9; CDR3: ASSVGPVINSPLH